This TCR beta chain was obtained from a study of CD8 T cells in Susac syndrome. Overall study findings and caveats: The study's TCR sequencing and HLA analysis covered a relatively small number of individuals, and the study acknowledged this.

V was trimmed by 0 bases and J by 5 bases, leaving 4 bases between them. The CDR3 sequence is 12 residues long. Germline V gene sequence: CDR1 SGDLS, CDR2 YYNGEE. Reverse transcription of roughly 0.5 to 1 ug RNA used random hexamers. Each CDR3 protein gets one entry after TCRdb re-called the immunoSEQ multiplex PCR reads with MiXCR. The sample shows about 140,000 distinct CDR3 sequences, 95% of them seen only once. About this clonotype: Its antigen is unknown.

The source of this sequence is a human donor with Susac syndrome. The sequenced sample consisted of CD8+ T cells from PBMCs. The chain uses TRBV9 and TRBJ2-3; no reliable D call. CDR3 in DNA: TGTGCCAGCAGCGTAGATGAAGATACGCAGTATTTT. Translated: CASSVDEDTQYF.